The 12 T cell receptor beta chains given below trace back to one sample, sequenced in a study of blood T cell repertoires in COVID-19. Data came from immunoSEQ multiplex PCR; TCRdb stores just in-frame clones and leaves some out. The sample includes approximately 110,000 clones, 90% to 95% seen only once; the top ten take around 2%. Sample: peripheral blood. These TCRs come from a middle-aged man with COVID-19, enrolled during active disease.

The chain carries TRBV10-3 and TRBJ2-2; D is uncertain. The CDR3 totals 15 residues. Germline assignment: CDR1 ENHRY and CDR2 SYGVKD. V was trimmed by 3 bases and J by 7 bases, leaving 15 bases between them. The CDR3 coding sequence is TGTGCCATCAGTGACCCAACAGCCGGTGGCGGGGAGCTGTTTTTT. This encodes CAISDPTAGGGELFF.

The chain has TRBV5-4 and TRBJ2-5, with 8 positions matching TRBD1. The CDR3 has 14 amino acids. Germline V gene lookup returns CDR1 SGHNT and CDR2 YYREEE (reference sequence). Unmatched junction bases numbered 5, after V lost 4 bases and J lost 3 bases. CDR3: CASSGTGPEETQYF. DNA for the CDR3: TGTGCCAGCAGCGGGACAGGACCCGAAGAGACCCAGTACTTC.

The V and J genes are TRBV12-3 or TRBV12-4 and TRBJ2-1; no reliable D call. V lost 0 bases, J lost 7 bases, and 7 bases lay in between. The CDR3 totals 13 residues. CDR3 region: CASSLASLNEQFF. As DNA, the CDR3 is TGTGCCAGCAGTTTAGCCTCACTTAATGAGCAGTTCTTC.

This sequence joins TRBV7-8 and TRBJ1-4, with 7 bases aligning to TRBD1. J was trimmed by 7 bases and V by 4 bases; bases with no gene match: 9. Looked up from germline, CDR1 is SGHVS and CDR2 is FQNEAQ. The CDR3 is 15 amino acids. CDR3 loop: CASSSHRGASEKLFF. The CDR3 DNA is TGTGCCAGCAGCTCCCACAGGGGAGCTAGTGAAAAACTGTTTTTT.

V is TRBV7-2 and J is TRBJ2-5; 8 bases map to TRBD2. V was pared by 2 bases and J by 4 bases, with 15 bases of the junction left unmatched. Germline CDR1 SGHTA, CDR2 FQGNSA. The CDR3 totals 18 residues. CDR3 in DNA: TGTGCCAGCAGCTTACCTCGGGGGGTAGCGGGATACGGAGAGACCCAGTACTTC. It is translated as CASSLPRGVAGYGETQYF.

The J gene is TRBJ1-4, the V gene TRBV6-1; D uncertain. V was shortened by 0 bases and J by 7 bases, with 12 bases between the two germline ends. Germline values: CDR1 MNHNS, CDR2 SASEGT. This CDR3 has 15 amino acids. The CDR3 is CASSEAVGSGEKLFF. The DNA of the CDR3 is TGTGCCAGCAGTGAAGCGGTTGGGTCGGGTGAAAAACTGTTTTTT.

This rearrangement joins TRBV19 to TRBJ2-3; possibly TRBD2 for D (6 bases). The CDR3 totals 13 residues. CDR1 is LNHDA and CDR2 is SQIVND in the germline V gene (reference sequence). V lost 5 bases and J lost 5, with 11 bases in between. In DNA form, the CDR3 reads TGTGCCAGTAGTCCCCGGGGGAGAGATACGCAGTATTTT. Its protein product is CASSPRGRDTQYF.

V gene TRBV6-2 or TRBV6-3 combines with J gene TRBJ2-7; 8 nucleotides line up with TRBD2. V lost 5 bases, J lost 0 bases, and 3 bases stayed unmatched. The CDR3 sequence is 14 residues long. The V gene's germline CDR1 is MNHEY and CDR2 SVGEGT. The CDR3 loop reads CASSGSGSSYEQYF. CDR3 DNA: TGTGCCAGCAGTGGCAGCGGGAGCTCCTACGAGCAGTACTTC.

This clone was counted only a few times. CDR3 amino acids: CASSLSMTGAYGYTF. DNA of the CDR3: TGTGCCAGCAGTTTATCCATGACAGGGGCCTATGGCTACACCTTC. V usage is TRBV28 and J usage is TRBJ1-2, with TRBD1 matching over 8 bases. This CDR3 contains 15 residues. Per germline, CDR1 MDHEN and CDR2 SYDVKM. The V gene end was trimmed by 1 base and the J gene end by 4 bases; junction bases not matched to a gene: 5.

The chain carries TRBV7-9 and TRBJ2-1; 11 positions match TRBD1. Germline CDR1 is SEHNR and CDR2 is FQNEAQ (reference sequence). CDR3 length equals 18 residues. J gave up 7 bases and V 6 bases, and 17 bases lay outside the gene matches. In DNA, the CDR3 is TGTGCCAGCAGACCCCCCTCGAGGACAGGGGGCCTTGTGAATGAGCAGTTCTTC. This translates into CASRPPSRTGGLVNEQFF.

The V and J genes are TRBV28 and TRBJ2-7, with 10 bases aligning to TRBD1. V trimming: 1 base; J trimming: 6 bases; junction bases outside the gene matches: 6. The CDR3 is 15 amino acids. Germline assignment: CDR1 MDHEN and CDR2 SYDVKM. The CDR3 region is CASSLSAGTGVEQYF. DNA of the CDR3: TGTGCCAGCAGTTTATCGGCGGGGACAGGGGTCGAGCAGTACTTC.

The chain recombines TRBV6-5 with TRBJ2-2; D is perhaps TRBD1 (5 bases). The CDR3 loop spans 14 amino acids. The germline V gene encodes CDR1 MNHEY and CDR2 SVGAGI. Trimming took off 0 bases at V and 3 bases at J, with 5 bases between the two ends. The CDR3 nucleotides read TGTGCCAGCAGTTACTCCAGGGACACCGGGGAGCTGTTTTTT. It codes for CASSYSRDTGELFF.